The 32 T cell receptor beta chains below were found in one sample sequenced in a study of blood T cell repertoires in COVID-19. Measured with immunoSEQ multiplex PCR; TCRdb has only the in-frame clones, and not every one. The table has under 300,000 clones, 75% to 85% seen once; the top ten hold around 5.5%. Specimen: peripheral blood. The origin of the receptors is a human donor in a cohort sampled during active COVID-19.

This rearrangement joins TRBV5-5 to TRBJ2-5; possibly TRBD1 for D (5 bases). Germline CDR1 and CDR2: SGHKS and YYEKEE (reference sequence). The CDR3 contains 14 residues. V was cut by 5 bases and J by 0 bases, with 11 bases left in between. The CDR3 loop is CASSIRQNQETQYF. CDR3 bases: TGTGCCAGCAGTATTCGACAGAACCAAGAGACCCAGTACTTC.

The chain recombines TRBV16 with TRBJ1-6; 10 positions match TRBD1. The V gene's germline CDR1 is KGHSY and CDR2 FQNENV. V was clipped by 0 bases and J by 10 bases; unmatched bases: 6. The length of the CDR3 is 16 residues. The CDR3 here is CASSQSRTGGRSPLHF. DNA for the CDR3: TGTGCCAGCAGCCAATCCAGGACAGGGGGTAGATCACCCCTCCACTTT.

This sequence joins TRBV5-1 and TRBJ1-1, with 9 nucleotides matching TRBD1. CDR3 length: 12 residues. Losses at the gene ends were 3 bases for V and 8 bases for J; bases not matched to a gene: 2. Per germline, CDR1 SGHRS and CDR2 YFSETQ. In nucleotides, the CDR3 is TGCGCCAGCAGCTCGGGGACAGGGGAAGCTTTCTTT. Protein product: CASSSGTGEAFF.

This clone has only one observation. This chain links TRBV7-2 with TRBJ1-6; D unclear. CDR1 and CDR2 from the germline V gene are SGHTA and FQGNSA. The CDR3 runs to 13 residues. With 5 bases removed from V and 8 bases from J, the gap between germline ends came to 10 bases. Written as DNA, the CDR3 is TGTGCCAGCAGCCCAGGCCCCGATTCACCCCTCCACTTT. Its translation is CASSPGPDSPLHF.

This chain's CDR3 is CASSFLRDRGTEAFF. DNA of the CDR3: TGCGCCAGCAGCTTCCTCCGGGACAGGGGCACTGAAGCTTTCTTT. The chain employs TRBV5-1 and TRBJ1-1; 10 positions agree with TRBD1. The CDR3 has 15 residues. V was pared by 2 bases and J by 4 bases, with 5 bases of the junction left unmatched. Germline CDR1 SGHRS, CDR2 YFSETQ. The full variable domain, rest sourced from reference TRBV5-1 and TRBJ1-1, is KAGVTQTPRYLIKTRGQQVTLSCSPISGHRSVSWYQQTPGQGLQFLFEYFSETQRNKGNFPGRFSGRQFSNSRSEMNVSTLELGDSALYLCASSFLRDRGTEAFFGQGTRLTVV.

This sequence joins TRBV5-1 and TRBJ2-7; 8 bases fit TRBD1. CDR3 size: 17 residues. V shed 6 bases, J shed 2 bases, and the junction held 16 bases outside the gene matches. Per the germline V gene, CDR1 is SGHRS and CDR2 is YFSETQ. For the CDR3, the DNA is TGCGCCAGCACCAGAGACAGGGGCCCTTTCTTTACCTACGAGCAGTACTTC. This translates into CASTRDRGPFFTYEQYF.

This clone was seen only a few times. The chain joins TRBV5-5 to TRBJ1-1; possible D gene TRBD1, 6 bases. V dropped 4 bases and J dropped 5 bases, with 18 bases sitting between them. The CDR3 contains 15 residues. The germline gives CDR1 SGHKS, CDR2 YYEKEE (reference sequence). CDR3 sequence (DNA): TGTGCCAGCAGCCCCCAGGGGTTACGAGAAACTGAAGCTTTCTTT. It encodes CASSPQGLRETEAFF.

The chain recombines TRBV6-5 with TRBJ1-1, with D unclear. The germline V and J ends were trimmed by 6 bases and 5 bases, with 4 bases remaining between them. The germline V gene encodes CDR1 MNHEY and CDR2 SVGAGI. This CDR3 spans 10 amino acids. CDR3 region: CASSRTEAFF. For the CDR3, the DNA is TGTGCCAGCAGCAGAACTGAAGCTTTCTTT.

This clone was found a few times. The chain recombines TRBV10-1 with TRBJ2-2; 7 nucleotides match TRBD1. The junction had 11 bases not matched to a gene; V was cut back by 10 bases and J by 0 bases. Germline values: CDR1 WNHNN, CDR2 SYGVQD (reference sequence). The CDR3 spans 16 residues. CDR3 nucleotide sequence: TGCGCCACCATGCCCACAGGGGCGCCGAACACCGGGGAGCTGTTTTTT. Its protein product is CATMPTGAPNTGELFF.

The chain has TRBV29-1 and TRBJ2-2, with D possibly TRBD2 on 6 matching bases. Germline V CDR1 and CDR2: SQVTM, ANQGSEA. The CDR3 length is 13 residues. Trimming pared 4 bases from V and 7 bases from J, leaving 13 bases between. CDR3: CSVVGPGDGELFF. CDR3 nucleotides: TGCAGCGTTGTGGGACCGGGGGACGGGGAGCTGTTTTTT.

The chain links TRBV2 to TRBJ2-1, with 9 positions matching TRBD2. The CDR3 covers 14 residues. The germline CDR1 and CDR2 sequences are SNHLY and FYNNEI. V dropped 4 bases and J dropped 8; count of bases not matched to a gene: 6. In DNA form, the CDR3 reads TGTGCCAGCAGTGGGCTAGCGGGGTGGCATGAGCAGTTCTTC. The encoded protein is CASSGLAGWHEQFF.

This chain connects TRBV7-9 to TRBJ1-1, with unresolved D. Germline V gene data show CDR1 as SEHNR and CDR2 as FQNEAQ (reference sequence). V gave up 2 bases and J gave up 2 bases, with 3 bases separating them. The CDR3 runs to 12 residues. The CDR3 DNA reads as TGTGCCAGCAGCTTACATAACACTGAAGCTTTCTTT. Its translation is CASSLHNTEAFF.

The V gene is TRBV3-1 (or the pseudogene TRBV3-2), the J gene TRBJ2-3, with 9 positions matching TRBD1. Germline CDR1 LGHDT, CDR2 YNNKEL (reference sequence). The V and J ends lost 4 bases and 6 bases, in that order; junction bases with no gene match: 8. The CDR3 spans 15 residues. CDR3 protein: CASSPGQGGWDTQYF. The CDR3, as DNA: TGTGCCAGCAGCCCGGGACAGGGCGGATGGGATACGCAGTATTTT.

The chain links TRBV27 to TRBJ1-4, with TRBD1 identical over 7 bases. The germline CDR1 and CDR2 sequences are MNHEY and SMNVEV (reference sequence). The CDR3 consists of 15 residues. V lost 6 bases, J lost 8 bases, and 12 bases stayed unmatched. CDR3 in amino acids: CASSAHRGRQEKLFF. CDR3 in DNA: TGTGCCAGCAGCGCACACAGGGGACGGCAGGAAAAACTGTTTTTT.

The CDR3, as DNA: TGTGCCAGCACCCTCAAACTAGGCCTGACTGAAGCTTTCTTT. Protein product: CASTLKLGLTEAFF. V usage is TRBV27 and J usage is TRBJ1-1; D gene ambiguous. The V gene's germline CDR1 is MNHEY and CDR2 SMNVEV (reference sequence). Deletions cut 7 bases from V and 5 bases from J, with 17 bases between. The CDR3 length is 14 residues.

The chain employs TRBV19 and TRBJ2-5; possible D gene TRBD2, 5 bases. V was pared by 6 bases and J by 2 bases, with 10 bases between. Germline CDR1 is LNHDA and CDR2 is SQIVND (reference sequence). This CDR3 has 13 amino acids. Written as DNA, the CDR3 is TGTGCCAGTAGCTCCCAGCGGCAAGAGACCCAGTACTTC. It codes for CASSSQRQETQYF.

This clone was counted a few times. The rearrangement links TRBV10-1 to TRBJ1-1; D perhaps matches TRBD1 (6 bases). V lost 2 bases, J lost 11 bases, and 12 bases lay in between. The V gene's germline CDR1 is WNHNN and CDR2 SYGVQD (reference sequence). The CDR3 loop spans 12 amino acids. CDR3 nucleotides: TGCGCCAGCAGTGAGCCCGGACAGAGTGCTTTCTTT. Amino acids: CASSEPGQSAFF.

The chain employs TRBV14 and TRBJ1-5, with 10 positions matching TRBD1. CDR3 size: 18 residues. V dropped 2 bases and J dropped 0; count of bases not matched to a gene: 7. The germline V gene has CDR1 SGHDN and CDR2 FVKESK. CDR3 loop: CASSQRTGGIDSNQPQHF. For the CDR3, the DNA is TGTGCCAGCAGCCAAAGGACAGGGGGAATCGATAGCAATCAGCCCCAGCATTTT.

This clone was observed a few times. The J gene is TRBJ1-1, the V gene TRBV19, with D perhaps TRBD1 (6 bases). CDR1 is LNHDA and CDR2 is SQIVND in the germline V gene (reference sequence). V lost 5 bases to trimming and J lost 5 bases, with 9 bases between them. The CDR3 loop spans 12 amino acids. CDR3 loop: CASSSTGTEAFF. CDR3 DNA sequence: TGTGCCAGTAGTTCAACAGGGACTGAAGCTTTCTTT.

This sequence joins TRBV19 and TRBJ2-5, with 9 bases matching TRBD1. CDR1 LNHDA and CDR2 SQIVND come from the germline V gene (reference sequence). This CDR3 has 13 residues. V lost 4 bases to trimming and J lost 5 bases; unmatched junction nucleotides: 2. CDR3 sequence: CASSTGQGETQYF. CDR3 nucleotides: TGTGCCAGTAGTACCGGACAGGGGGAGACCCAGTACTTC.

This clone was counted between two and nine times. In nucleotides, the CDR3 is TGTGCCTGGTTAATCAGGGGCCTAAACTATGGCTACACCTTC. It translates to CAWLIRGLNYGYTF. V gene TRBV30 combines with J gene TRBJ1-2; D possibly corresponds to TRBD1 (6 bases). CDR3 size: 14 residues. V lost 5 bases and J lost 2, with 15 bases in between. Per germline, CDR1 GTSNPN and CDR2 SVGIG (reference sequence).

This clone was observed a single time. A clone one base away is much larger, so this may be a read error. This rearrangement joins TRBV5-1 to TRBJ2-7; TRBD1 aligns across 9 bases. The J segment lost 3 bases and the V segment lost 5 bases, leaving 3 bases of the junction unmatched. The germline V gene encodes CDR1 SGHRS and CDR2 YFSETQ. This CDR3 has 13 amino acids. CDR3 region: CASRPGQGYEQYF. The DNA of the CDR3 is TGCGCCAGCAGGCCGGGACAGGGCTACGAGCAGTACTTC.

V and J are TRBV5-1 and TRBJ2-1; D possibly corresponds to TRBD1 (5 bases). V gave up 0 bases and J gave up 7 bases, with 11 bases separating them. The CDR3 runs to 14 residues. Looked up from germline, CDR1 is SGHRS and CDR2 is YFSETQ. CDR3 amino acids: CASSLGSAGNEQFF. In DNA form, the CDR3 reads TGCGCCAGCAGCTTGGGTTCCGCAGGGAATGAGCAGTTCTTC. Full variable domain (remainder filled in from reference TRBV5-1 and TRBJ2-1): KAGVTQTPRYLIKTRGQQVTLSCSPISGHRSVSWYQQTPGQGLQFLFEYFSETQRNKGNFPGRFSGRQFSNSRSEMNVSTLELGDSALYLCASSLGSAGNEQFFGPGTRLTVL.

For this clone: An end of the junction does not agree with germline; a read error may underlie this. The chain combines TRBV3-1 (or the pseudogene TRBV3-2) with TRBJ2-5; TRBD2 is a possible D gene (6 bases). CDR3 size: 13 residues. Germline CDR1 and CDR2: LGHDT and YNNKEL (reference sequence). The CDR3 here is CTSSQGRGETQYF. Here the CDR3 DNA reads TGTACCAGCAGCCAAGGCCGGGGGGAGACCCAGTACTTC.

The rearrangement links TRBV7-2 to TRBJ2-2; tentative D call: TRBD1 (5 bases). Germline V lookup: CDR1 SGHTA, CDR2 FQGNSA. The V and J ends lost 0 bases and 7 bases respectively, with 12 bases between them. CDR3 size: 15 residues. The CDR3 spells CASSLALGAGGELFF. DNA of the CDR3: TGTGCCAGCAGCTTAGCGTTAGGGGCAGGCGGGGAGCTGTTTTTT.

V is TRBV19 and J is TRBJ2-2; 9 bases fit TRBD2. CDR1 is LNHDA, CDR2 SQIVND, per germline (reference sequence). CDR3 length equals 16 residues. Germline trimming cut 4 bases from V and 2 bases from J; bases unmatched to any gene: 5. This chain's CDR3 is CASSKKRGANTGELFF. The CDR3 DNA follows: TGTGCCAGTAGTAAGAAGCGGGGGGCAAACACCGGGGAGCTGTTTTTT.

This chain uses TRBV4-2 with TRBJ2-3, with 12 bases aligning to TRBD2. The CDR3 is 17 residues long. CDR1 and CDR2 (germline): LGHNA, YNFKEQ. The junction had 5 bases not matched to a gene; V was cut back by 2 bases and J by 2 bases. This CDR3 reads CASSQRTSGGNTDTQYF. CDR3 sequence (DNA): TGTGCCAGCAGCCAACGAACTAGCGGGGGGAACACAGATACGCAGTATTTT.

The V gene is TRBV3-1 (or the pseudogene TRBV3-2), the J gene TRBJ1-1; the D is unclear. There are 14 residues in the CDR3. Trimming left V 4 bases short and J 4 bases short, with 13 bases between. CDR1 is LGHDT, CDR2 YNNKEL, per germline (reference sequence). This CDR3 reads CASSPHGRLTEAFF. The CDR3 nucleotides are TGTGCCAGCAGCCCCCACGGCAGACTCACTGAAGCTTTCTTT.

This clone was seen at least ten times. The gene calls are TRBV6-4 and TRBJ1-1, with TRBD1 as a possible D gene (6 bases). Trimming pared 6 bases from V and 2 bases from J, leaving 10 bases between. Germline loops: CDR1 MRHNA, CDR2 SNTAGT. The CDR3 extends over 13 amino acids. The CDR3 DNA is TGTGCCAGCAGGGGGGCCTATAACACTGAAGCTTTCTTT. Protein: CASRGAYNTEAFF.

This clone occurred once. This rearrangement joins TRBV12-3 or TRBV12-4 to TRBJ1-5; D remains unclear. CDR3 length: 13 residues. Trimming pared 3 bases from V and 7 bases from J, leaving 10 bases between. The CDR3 loop reads CASSFRSNQPQHF. The CDR3 DNA follows: TGTGCCAGCAGTTTTCGGTCGAACCAGCCCCAGCATTTT.

This sequence joins TRBV5-4 and TRBJ1-1; 9 nucleotides agree with TRBD1. The CDR3 has 11 residues. CDR1 SGHNT and CDR2 YYREEE come from the germline V gene (reference sequence). Trimming cost V 9 bases and J 9 bases; bases outside gene matches: 6. The CDR3 reads CAILGQGKAFF. The DNA of the CDR3 is TGTGCCATCCTGGGACAGGGAAAAGCTTTCTTT.

A few counts support this clone. The rearrangement joins TRBV6-1 to TRBJ1-2, with D possibly TRBD1 on 5 matching bases. Germline values: CDR1 MNHNS, CDR2 SASEGT. V was pared by 1 base and J by 3 bases, with 9 bases between. The CDR3 loop spans 14 amino acids. The CDR3 is CASSEDWGDYGYTF. The CDR3 DNA reads TGTGCCAGCAGTGAAGATTGGGGGGACTATGGCTACACCTTC.